This entry describes one TCR beta chain. The source of the sample is a study of blood T cell repertoires in COVID-19. Background on the study: PBMCs, B-cell-depleted T cells, or T cells provided the cDNA or gDNA that made up the material.

CDR1 and CDR2 (germline): SGHNT, YYREEE (reference sequence). The CDR3 extends over 15 amino acids. Trimming took 4 bases from V and 4 from J; bases not matched to a gene: 8. Clones were read by immunoSEQ multiplex PCR, and TCRdb kept only the in-frame ones, dropping some. The table lists about 340,000 clones, around 80% of them singletons. The chain carries TRBV5-4 and TRBJ2-7, with 10 bases that match TRBD2. The sequence was collected from a man aged 25-40 years with active or convalescent COVID-19. Sequences were obtained from peripheral blood. The chain's CDR3 is CASSPQASGSYEQYF. The CDR3 DNA sequence: TGTGCCAGCAGCCCCCAGGCTAGCGGGAGTTACGAGCAGTACTTC.